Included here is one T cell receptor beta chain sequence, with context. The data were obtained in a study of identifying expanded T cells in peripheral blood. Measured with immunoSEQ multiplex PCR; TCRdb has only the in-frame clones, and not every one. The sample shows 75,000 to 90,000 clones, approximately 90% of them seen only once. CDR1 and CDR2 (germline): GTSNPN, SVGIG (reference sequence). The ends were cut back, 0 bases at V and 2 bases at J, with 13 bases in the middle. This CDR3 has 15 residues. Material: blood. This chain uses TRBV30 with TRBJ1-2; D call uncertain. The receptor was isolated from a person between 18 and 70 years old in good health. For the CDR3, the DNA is TGTGCCTGGAGTGTACGGTATGGAGGGAACTATGGCTACACCTTC. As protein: CAWSVRYGGNYGYTF.